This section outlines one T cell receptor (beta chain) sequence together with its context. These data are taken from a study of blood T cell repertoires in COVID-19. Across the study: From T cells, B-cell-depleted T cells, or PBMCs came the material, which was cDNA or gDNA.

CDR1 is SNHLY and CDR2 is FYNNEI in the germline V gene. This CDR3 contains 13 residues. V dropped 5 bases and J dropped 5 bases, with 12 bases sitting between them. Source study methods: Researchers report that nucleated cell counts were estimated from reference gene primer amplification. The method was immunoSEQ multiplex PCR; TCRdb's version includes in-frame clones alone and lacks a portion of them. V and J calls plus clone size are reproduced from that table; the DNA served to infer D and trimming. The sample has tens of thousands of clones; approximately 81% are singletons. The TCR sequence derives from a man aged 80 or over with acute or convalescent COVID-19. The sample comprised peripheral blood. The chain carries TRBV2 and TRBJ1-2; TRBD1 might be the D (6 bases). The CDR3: CASSRQDIYGYTF. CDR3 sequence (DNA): TGTGCCAGCAGTCGACAGGATATATATGGCTACACCTTC.